The source of this T cell receptor beta chain is a study of CD8 T cells in ankylosing spondylitis. The germline V and J ends were trimmed by 0 bases and 4 bases, with 8 bases remaining between them. Germline CDR1 is DFQATT and CDR2 is SNEGSKA (reference sequence). There are 13 residues in the CDR3. In this sample, this clonotype is medium-sized. Its antigen is not identified. Quantitative barcoded 5'-RACE was used to prepare TCR beta libraries. TCRdb recomputed calls from the 5' RACE reads with MiXCR, one row per CDR3 protein. This sample has more than 300,000 distinct CDR3 sequences, with 11% found just once. Findings and caveats of the study: Prior work had noted some motif variants in reactive arthritis blood and synovial fluid. Eight highly homologous variants made up a TCR beta motif, and this motif appeared characteristic of ankylosing spondylitis blood. Disease-linked clones were CD8+ and relatively rare in peripheral blood.

The clonotype comes from a female donor with ankylosing spondylitis or in good health (not recorded which). V usage is TRBV20-1 and J usage is TRBJ2-3; D tentatively reads TRBD1 or TRBD2 (5 bases each). The specimen was blood, either unsorted or a sorted T cell fraction (not recorded which). The chain's CDR3 is CSARDLGADTQYF. For the CDR3, the DNA is TGCAGTGCTAGAGATCTGGGGGCAGATACGCAGTATTTT.